A single sample gave rise to the 8 T cell receptor beta chains below, sequenced in a study of beta chain features in type 1 diabetes (dated by TCRdb to about 2018). The receptor library was made with the immunoSEQ multiplex PCR assay. The entire isolated RNA was reverse transcribed using the High Capacity cDNA Reverse Transcription Kit, and thus expressed TCRB transcripts were sequenced. TCRdb holds this immuneACCESS table with in-frame rearrangements only. Some clones are missing; in checked studies, unresolved V genes explain under half, and the rest has no known cause. The sample includes hundreds of thousands of clones, with less than 20% observed a single time. The ten largest clones add up to more than 0.08% of the sample. Material: naive CD4+ T cells from blood. The cell subset or site label for this specimen denotes: true naive CD4+ T cells. The receptors derive from a man younger than 35 in good health.

This clone has a single count. The J gene is TRBJ2-3, the V gene TRBV18; no clear D gene. The CDR3 extends over 16 amino acids. From germline, CDR1 is KGHSH and CDR2 LQKENI. Trimming removed 5 bases at V and 0 bases at J, with 15 bases between. CDR3 nucleotides: TGTGCCAGCTCATCCCTCTATGTTACTAGCACAGATACGCAGTATTTT. Translated, it gives CASSSLYVTSTDTQYF.

This clone was counted between two and nine times. Other DNA sequences in the sample encode the same CDR3. The chain carries TRBV18 and TRBJ2-3; D might be TRBD1 (6 bases). The V end was cut by 6 bases, the J end by 6 bases, with 13 bases between. Germline V gene data show CDR1 as KGHSH and CDR2 as LQKENI. This CDR3 has 13 residues. In DNA form, the CDR3 reads TGTGCCAGCTCGCCCCCAGGGGCGGATACGCAGTATTTT. Translated, it gives CASSPPGADTQYF.

The chain couples TRBV4-2 to TRBJ2-5; 7 bases agree with TRBD1. Germline-derived CDR1 and CDR2 are LGHNA and YNFKEQ. Trimming took 0 bases from V and 5 from J; bases not matched to a gene: 9. The CDR3 is 16 residues long. The CDR3: CASSQDGTGVYETQYF. The CDR3 DNA follows: TGTGCCAGCAGCCAAGATGGTACAGGGGTGTACGAGACCCAGTACTTC.

The chain has TRBV9 and TRBJ1-2; the match to TRBD1 covers 7 bases. The V gene's germline CDR1 is SGDLS and CDR2 YYNGEE. The ends lost 4 bases at V and 3 bases at J; junction bases unmatched: 12. The CDR3 contains 16 residues. The CDR3 loop reads CASSSGTARFDYGYTF. CDR3 in DNA: TGTGCCAGCAGCAGCGGGACAGCCAGATTCGACTATGGCTACACCTTC.

This clone turned up a few times. The rearrangement joins TRBV18 to TRBJ1-1; D is unresolved. This CDR3 has 14 amino acids. Trimming stripped 1 base from V and 2 bases from J, with 8 bases between. From germline, CDR1 is KGHSH and CDR2 LQKENI. For the CDR3, the DNA is TGTGCCAGCTCACCACTTACAGTTAACACTGAAGCTTTCTTT. Its protein is CASSPLTVNTEAFF.

This chain links TRBV5-1 with TRBJ2-1; 15 bases line up with TRBD2. Germline CDR1 SGHRS, CDR2 YFSETQ. V was clipped by 4 bases and J by 11 bases; unmatched bases: 7. This CDR3 is 15 amino acids long. The CDR3 sequence: CASSLAGTSGRKQFF. The DNA for the CDR3 is TGCGCCAGCAGCCTAGCCGGGACTAGCGGGAGGAAGCAGTTCTTC. The full variable domain, completed using reference TRBV5-1 and TRBJ2-1, is KAGVTQTPRYLIKTRGQQVTLSCSPISGHRSVSWYQQTPGQGLQFLFEYFSETQRNKGNFPGRFSGRQFSNSRSEMNVSTLELGDSALYLCASSLAGTSGRKQFFGPGTRLTVL.

The chain employs TRBV7-9 and TRBJ2-1; D unresolved. The germline CDR1 and CDR2 sequences are SEHNR and FQNEAQ (reference sequence). V dropped 5 bases and J dropped 0 bases, with 11 bases sitting between them. The CDR3 loop spans 15 amino acids. CDR3 coding DNA: TGTGCCAGCAGCGACTTCGGACCCTCCTACAATGAGCAGTTCTTC. It yields the protein CASSDFGPSYNEQFF.

This clone was seen only a few times. The V gene is TRBV14, the J gene TRBJ2-5; 9 bases align to TRBD1. Trimming took 6 bases from V and 0 from J; bases not matched to a gene: 5. Per germline, CDR1 SGHDN and CDR2 FVKESK. This CDR3 has 15 amino acids. The CDR3 DNA reads as TGTGCCAGCAGAAACAGGGGGCTGTACCAAGAGACCCAGTACTTC. Its protein is CASRNRGLYQETQYF.